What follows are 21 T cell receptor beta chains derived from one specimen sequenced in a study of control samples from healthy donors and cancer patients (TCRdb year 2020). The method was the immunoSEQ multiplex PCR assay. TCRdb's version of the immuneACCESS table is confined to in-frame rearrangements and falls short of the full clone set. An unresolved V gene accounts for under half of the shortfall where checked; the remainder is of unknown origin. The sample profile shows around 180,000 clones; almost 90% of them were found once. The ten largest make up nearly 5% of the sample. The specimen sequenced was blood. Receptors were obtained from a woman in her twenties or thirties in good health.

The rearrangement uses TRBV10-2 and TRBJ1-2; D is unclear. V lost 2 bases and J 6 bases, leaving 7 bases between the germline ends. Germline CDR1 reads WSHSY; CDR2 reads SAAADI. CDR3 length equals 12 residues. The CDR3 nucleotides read TGCGCCAGCAGTGAGAGACGGGATGGCTACACCTTC. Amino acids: CASSERRDGYTF.

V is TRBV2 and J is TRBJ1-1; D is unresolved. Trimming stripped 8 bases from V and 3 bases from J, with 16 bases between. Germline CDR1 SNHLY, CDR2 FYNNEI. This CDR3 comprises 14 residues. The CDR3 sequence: CASFWQAADTEAFF. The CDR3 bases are TGTGCCAGCTTCTGGCAGGCCGCAGACACTGAAGCTTTCTTT. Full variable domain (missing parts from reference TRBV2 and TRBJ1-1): EPEVTQTPSHQVTQMGQEVILRCVPISNHLYFYWYRQILGQKVEFLVSFYNNEISEKSEIFDDQFSVERPDGSNFTLKIRSTKLEDSAMYFCASFWQAADTEAFFGQGTRLTVV.

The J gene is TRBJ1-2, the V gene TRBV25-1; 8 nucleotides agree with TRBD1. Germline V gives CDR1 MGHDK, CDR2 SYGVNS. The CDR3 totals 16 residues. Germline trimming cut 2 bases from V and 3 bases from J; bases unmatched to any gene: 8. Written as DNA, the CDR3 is TGTGCCAGCAGTGAAGGGTTGGCAGGGGGCGACTATGGCTACACCTTC. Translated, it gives CASSEGLAGGDYGYTF.

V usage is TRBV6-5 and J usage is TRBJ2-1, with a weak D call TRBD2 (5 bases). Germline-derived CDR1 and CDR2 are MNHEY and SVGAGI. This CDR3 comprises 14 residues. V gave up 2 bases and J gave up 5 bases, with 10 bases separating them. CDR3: CASSYALANNEQFF. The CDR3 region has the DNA TGTGCCAGCAGTTACGCTCTAGCAAACAATGAGCAGTTCTTC.

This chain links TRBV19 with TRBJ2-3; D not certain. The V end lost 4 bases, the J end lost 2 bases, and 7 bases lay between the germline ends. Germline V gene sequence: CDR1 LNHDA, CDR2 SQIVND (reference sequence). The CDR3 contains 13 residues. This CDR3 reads CASSTAITDTQYF. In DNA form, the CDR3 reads TGTGCCAGTAGTACAGCAATCACAGATACGCAGTATTTT.

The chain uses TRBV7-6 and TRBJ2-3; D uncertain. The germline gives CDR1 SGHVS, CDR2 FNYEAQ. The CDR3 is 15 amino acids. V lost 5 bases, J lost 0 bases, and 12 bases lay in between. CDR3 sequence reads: CASSRTRASTDTQYF. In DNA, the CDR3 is TGTGCCAGCAGCCGGACCAGAGCTAGCACAGATACGCAGTATTTT.

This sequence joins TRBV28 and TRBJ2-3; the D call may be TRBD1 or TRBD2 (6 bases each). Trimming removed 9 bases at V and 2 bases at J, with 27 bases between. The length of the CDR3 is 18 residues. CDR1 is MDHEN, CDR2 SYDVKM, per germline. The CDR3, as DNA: TGTGCCAGTGACCCCATGATAGGGGGGACCCAGAACACAGATACGCAGTATTTT. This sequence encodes CASDPMIGGTQNTDTQYF.

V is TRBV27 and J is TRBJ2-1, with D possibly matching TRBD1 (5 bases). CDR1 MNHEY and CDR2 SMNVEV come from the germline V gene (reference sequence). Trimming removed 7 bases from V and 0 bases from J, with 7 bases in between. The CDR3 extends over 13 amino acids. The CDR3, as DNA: TGTGCCAGCACAGGGCGCTCCTACAATGAGCAGTTCTTC. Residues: CASTGRSYNEQFF.

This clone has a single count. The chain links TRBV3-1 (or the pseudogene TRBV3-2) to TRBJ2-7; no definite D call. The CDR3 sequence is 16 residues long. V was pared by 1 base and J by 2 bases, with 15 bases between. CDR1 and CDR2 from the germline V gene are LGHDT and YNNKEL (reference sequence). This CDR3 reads CASSQAVRLRTYEQYF. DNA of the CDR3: TGTGCCAGCAGCCAAGCAGTCCGGCTACGAACCTACGAGCAGTACTTC.

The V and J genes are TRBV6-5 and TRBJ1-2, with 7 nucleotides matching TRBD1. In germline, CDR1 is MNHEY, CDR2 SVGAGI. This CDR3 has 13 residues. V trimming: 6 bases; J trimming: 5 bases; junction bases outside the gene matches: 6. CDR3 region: CASRGGGGYGYTF. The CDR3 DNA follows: TGTGCCAGCAGAGGAGGGGGCGGGTATGGCTACACCTTC.

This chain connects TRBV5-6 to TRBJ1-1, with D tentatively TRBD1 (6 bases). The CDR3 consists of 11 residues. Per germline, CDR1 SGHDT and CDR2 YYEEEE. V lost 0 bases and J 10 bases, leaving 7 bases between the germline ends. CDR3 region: CASSLDRVAFF. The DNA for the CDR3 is TGTGCCAGCAGCTTGGACAGGGTAGCTTTCTTT.

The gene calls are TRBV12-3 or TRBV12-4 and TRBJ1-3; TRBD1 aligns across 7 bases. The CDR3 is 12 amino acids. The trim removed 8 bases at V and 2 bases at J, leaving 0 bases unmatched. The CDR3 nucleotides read TGTGCCAGCGGGACAGCTGGAAACACCATATATTTT. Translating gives CASGTAGNTIYF.

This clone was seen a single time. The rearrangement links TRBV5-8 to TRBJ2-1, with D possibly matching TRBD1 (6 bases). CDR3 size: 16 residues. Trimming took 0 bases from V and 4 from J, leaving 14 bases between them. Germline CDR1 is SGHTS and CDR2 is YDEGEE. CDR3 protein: CASSLGSRGNYNEQFF. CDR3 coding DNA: TGTGCCAGCAGCTTGGGTTCCAGGGGAAATTACAATGAGCAGTTCTTC.

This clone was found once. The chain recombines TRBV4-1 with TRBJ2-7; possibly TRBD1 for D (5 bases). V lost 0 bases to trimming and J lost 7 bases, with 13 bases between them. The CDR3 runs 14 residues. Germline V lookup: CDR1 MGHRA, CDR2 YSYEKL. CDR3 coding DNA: TGCGCCAGCAGCCAAGATTGGGGCAGTCAAGAGCAGTACGTC. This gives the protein CASSQDWGSQEQYV.

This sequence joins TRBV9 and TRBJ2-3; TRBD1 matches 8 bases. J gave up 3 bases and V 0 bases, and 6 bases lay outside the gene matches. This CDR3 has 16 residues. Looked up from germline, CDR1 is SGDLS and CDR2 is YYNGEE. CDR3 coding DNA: TGTGCCAGCAGCGTAGATGTACAGGGGGAGACAGATACGCAGTATTTT. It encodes CASSVDVQGETDTQYF.

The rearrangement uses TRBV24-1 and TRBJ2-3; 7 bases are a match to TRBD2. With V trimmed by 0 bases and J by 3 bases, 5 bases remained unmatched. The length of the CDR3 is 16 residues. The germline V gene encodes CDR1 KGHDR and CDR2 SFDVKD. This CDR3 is CATSDLLFGGTDTQYF. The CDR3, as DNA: TGTGCCACCAGTGATTTGCTCTTCGGGGGGACAGATACGCAGTATTTT.

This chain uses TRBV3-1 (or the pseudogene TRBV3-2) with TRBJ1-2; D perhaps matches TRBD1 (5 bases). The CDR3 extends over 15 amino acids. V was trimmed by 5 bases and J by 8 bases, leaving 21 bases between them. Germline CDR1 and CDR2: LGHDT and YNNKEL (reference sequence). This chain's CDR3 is CASSKTTVAYRGYTF. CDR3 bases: TGTGCCAGCAGCAAAACGACAGTCGCATATAGGGGCTACACCTTC.

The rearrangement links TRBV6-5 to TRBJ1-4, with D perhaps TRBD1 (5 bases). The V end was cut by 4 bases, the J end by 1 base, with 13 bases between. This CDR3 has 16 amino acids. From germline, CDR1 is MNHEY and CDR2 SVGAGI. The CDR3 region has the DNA TGTGCCAGCAGTTGGGGCACAGGACGAACTAATGAAAAACTGTTTTTT. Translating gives CASSWGTGRTNEKLFF.

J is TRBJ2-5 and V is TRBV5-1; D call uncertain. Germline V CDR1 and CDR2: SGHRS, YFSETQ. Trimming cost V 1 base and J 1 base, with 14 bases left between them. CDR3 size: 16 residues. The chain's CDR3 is CASSLRLGSAQETQYF. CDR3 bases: TGCGCCAGCAGCTTGAGGTTAGGGTCGGCCCAAGAGACCCAGTACTTC.

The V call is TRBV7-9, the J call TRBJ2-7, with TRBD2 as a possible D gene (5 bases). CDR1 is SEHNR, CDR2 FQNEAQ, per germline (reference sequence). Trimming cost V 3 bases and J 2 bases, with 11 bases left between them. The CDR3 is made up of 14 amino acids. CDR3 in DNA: TGTGCCAGCAGCTTCTCGGGGAATCCCTACGAGCAGTACGTC. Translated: CASSFSGNPYEQYV.

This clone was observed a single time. CDR3 in DNA: TGTGCCAGCAGTGAAGTTTGGTTAGCCACTGAAGCTTTCTTT. This gives the protein CASSEVWLATEAFF. V usage is TRBV2 and J usage is TRBJ1-1; D is unresolved. CDR1 and CDR2 (germline): SNHLY, FYNNEI. The CDR3 runs to 14 residues. Trimming removed 1 base at V and 4 bases at J, with 10 bases between.